This is a list of T cell receptor beta chains from one sample in a study of blood T cell repertoires in COVID-19. Clones were read by immunoSEQ multiplex PCR, and TCRdb kept only the in-frame ones, dropping some. The sample has fewer than 200,000 clones, about 80% seen once. The sequenced sample was peripheral blood. The receptors come from a man aged 65 to 79 with active or convalescent COVID-19. The CDR3 runs from the conserved cysteine through the conserved F or W. The D gene is left open where the match is weak. Clone size is given for some rows only: seen once, a few or many times, or a class if the clone is expanded.

J: TRBJ2-1
size: -
D: -
V: TRBV24-1
DNA: TGTGCCACCAGTGGGAGAGTCTCCTACAATGAGCAGTTCTTC
CDR3: CATSGRVSYNEQFF

J: TRBJ2-1
size: -
D: -
V: TRBV7-9
DNA: TGTGCCAGCGCCCGAGCGGCGGGATACAATGAGCAGTTCTTC
CDR3: CASARAAGYNEQFF

J: TRBJ2-7
size: -
D: -
V: TRBV29-1
DNA: TGCAGCGTTGAGGAGGGTTTAAGATGGTACTTC
CDR3: CSVEEGLRWYF

J: TRBJ1-5
size: -
D: TRBD1
V: TRBV28
DNA: TGTGCCAGCAGTTTAACAGGGGGCGATCAGCCCCAGCATTTT
CDR3: CASSLTGGDQPQHF

J: TRBJ1-3
size: -
D: -
V: TRBV19
DNA: TGTGCCAGTAGTATAGCTCCCGGAAACACCATATATTTT
CDR3: CASSIAPGNTIYF

J: TRBJ1-2
size: -
D: -
V: TRBV7-3
DNA: TGTGCCAGCAGCTTGGCGGGGGAAGCGGATGGCTACACCTTC
CDR3: CASSLAGEADGYTF

J: TRBJ1-3
size: -
D: TRBD1
V: TRBV28
DNA: TGTGCCAGCAGTTTGGTGGCAGGGGGTGGTGGAAACACCATATATTTT
CDR3: CASSLVAGGGGNTIYF

J: TRBJ2-1
size: -
D: TRBD2
V: TRBV19
DNA: TGTGCCAGTAGTTCGGGACTAGCGGGAGGGCCCGGTGAGCAGTTCTTC
CDR3: CASSSGLAGGPGEQFF

J: TRBJ2-2
size: -
D: TRBD1
V: TRBV19
DNA: TGTGCCAGTAGTGCCCGGGACAGGGGGCGGACCGGGGAGCTGTTTTTT
CDR3: CASSARDRGRTGELFF

J: TRBJ2-7
size: -
D: TRBD1
V: TRBV7-2
DNA: TGTGCCAGCAGCTTCCTACAGGGGGCTGGTCACGAGCAGTACTTC
CDR3: CASSFLQGAGHEQYF

J: TRBJ2-6
size: -
D: -
V: TRBV7-2
DNA: TGTGCCAGCAGCCCCCGCTCTGGGGCCAACGTCCTGACTTTC
CDR3: CASSPRSGANVLTF

J: TRBJ2-7
size: -
D: TRBD2
V: TRBV2
DNA: TGTGCCAGCAGTGAGAGCGGGGGGCCCTACGAGCAGTACTTC
CDR3: CASSESGGPYEQYF

J: TRBJ1-1
size: -
D: TRBD1
V: TRBV18
DNA: TGTGCCAGCTCACCACTTGGACAGGGTAGGATGAGGGGCACTGAAGCTTTCTTT
CDR3: CASSPLGQGRMRGTEAFF

J: TRBJ2-7
size: few
D: TRBD1
V: TRBV20-1
DNA: TGCAGTGCTAGTTGGGGACAGGGCCGATACGAGCAGTACTTC
CDR3: CSASWGQGRYEQYF

J: TRBJ2-1
size: -
D: TRBD1
V: TRBV5-1
DNA: TGCGCCAGCAGCGGGCAGGGGGCGTTCAATGAGCAGTTCTTC
CDR3: CASSGQGAFNEQFF

J: TRBJ2-1
size: -
D: TRBD2
V: TRBV4-1
DNA: TGCGCCAGCAGCCAGAGGACTAGACCCTACAATGAGCAGTTCTTC
CDR3: CASSQRTRPYNEQFF

J: TRBJ1-2
size: -
D: -
V: TRBV15
DNA: TGTGCCACCAGCAGAGATCCAGGCCTCTCGTATGGCTACACCTTC
CDR3: CATSRDPGLSYGYTF

J: TRBJ1-1
size: -
D: TRBD1
V: TRBV9
DNA: TGTGCCAGCAGCCCAGGGACAGGGGTGAACACTGAAGCTTTCTTT
CDR3: CASSPGTGVNTEAFF

J: TRBJ2-2
size: -
D: TRBD1
V: TRBV11-3
DNA: TGTGCCAGCAGCTTAGGACCAGGACAGGGAAACACCGGGGAGCTGTTTTTT
CDR3: CASSLGPGQGNTGELFF

J: TRBJ1-2
size: -
D: TRBD1
V: TRBV2
DNA: TGTGCCAGCAGAAGACAGGGAGCTAACTATGGCTACACCTTC
CDR3: CASRRQGANYGYTF

J: TRBJ1-2
size: few
D: -
V: TRBV6-1
DNA: TGTGCCAGCAGTGAAGCACTAGGTATCTATGGCTACACCTTC
CDR3: CASSEALGIYGYTF

J: TRBJ1-1
size: -
D: -
V: TRBV7-7
DNA: TGTGCTAGCAGCTTAGCGCGGAACACTGAAGCTTTCTTT
CDR3: CASSLARNTEAFF

J: TRBJ1-2
size: -
D: -
V: TRBV5-4
DNA: TGTGCCAGCAGCTTGCAGGCAGGGAAGTATGGCTACACCTTC
CDR3: CASSLQAGKYGYTF

J: TRBJ1-1
size: -
D: TRBD1
V: TRBV2
DNA: TGTGCCAGCAGTCTCGAGACAGGGGGGGACACTGAAGCTTTCTTT
CDR3: CASSLETGGDTEAFF

J: TRBJ2-1
size: -
D: TRBD1
V: TRBV6-2/TRBV6-3
DNA: TGTGCCAGCAGCTGGAATCGGGACAGGGTAAATGAGCAGTTCTTC
CDR3: CASSWNRDRVNEQFF

J: TRBJ1-2
size: -
D: -
V: TRBV30
DNA: TGTGCCTGGAATGCAGGGGTGGAAGGCTACACCTTC
CDR3: CAWNAGVEGYTF

J: TRBJ2-1
size: -
D: TRBD1
V: TRBV12-3/TRBV12-4
DNA: TGTGCCAGCAGACCGACAGGGGGGAGTGAGCAGTTCTTC
CDR3: CASRPTGGSEQFF

J: TRBJ2-1
size: -
D: TRBD1
V: TRBV5-1
DNA: TGCGCCAGCAGCTCCGGGACAGGGGACAATGAGCAGTTCTTC
CDR3: CASSSGTGDNEQFF

J: TRBJ2-3
size: -
D: TRBD1
V: TRBV5-1
DNA: TGCGCCAGCAGCCAGCAGGGGGCTTGGGATACGCAGTATTTT
CDR3: CASSQQGAWDTQYF

J: TRBJ2-3
size: -
D: TRBD1
V: TRBV19
DNA: TGTGCCAGTAGTCTCAGGGGGCTTATGTCAGATACGCAGTATTTT
CDR3: CASSLRGLMSDTQYF

J: TRBJ1-3
size: -
D: TRBD1
V: TRBV6-5
DNA: TGTGCCAGCAGCCGGGACAGGAGGGAAAACACCATATATTTT
CDR3: CASSRDRRENTIYF

J: TRBJ1-1
size: few
D: TRBD1
V: TRBV19
DNA: TGTGCCAGTCGGGGTGGAACAGGGGCGCGAGCTGAAGCTTTCTTT
CDR3: CASRGGTGARAEAFF

J: TRBJ1-5
size: -
D: -
V: TRBV19
DNA: TGTGCCAGTAGTATAAGGGACAACAATCAGCCCCAGCATTTT
CDR3: CASSIRDNNQPQHF

J: TRBJ2-5
size: -
D: TRBD2
V: TRBV19
DNA: TGTGCCAGTAGTCCTCCGGGACTAGCGGGACCCGCTCGGGAGACCCAGTACTTC
CDR3: CASSPPGLAGPARETQYF

J: TRBJ1-1
size: -
D: -
V: TRBV4-1
DNA: TGCGCCAGCAGCCAACCACCCTACAGGGCGATAGGGACTGAAGCTTTCTTT
CDR3: CASSQPPYRAIGTEAFF

J: TRBJ2-2
size: -
D: -
V: TRBV11-3
DNA: TGTGCCAGCAGCTTAGTAGCCGGCTCGAACACCGGGGAGCTGTTTTTT
CDR3: CASSLVAGSNTGELFF

J: TRBJ1-5
size: -
D: -
V: TRBV2
DNA: TGTGCCAGCAGACCCGACAGTCGTAATCAGCCCCAGCATTTT
CDR3: CASRPDSRNQPQHF

J: TRBJ2-2
size: -
D: TRBD1
V: TRBV5-4
DNA: TGTGCCAGCAGCAGGGACAGGGTTACCGGGGAGCTGTTTTTT
CDR3: CASSRDRVTGELFF

J: TRBJ1-5
size: -
D: -
V: TRBV15
DNA: TGTGCCACCAGCAGACCATCCTATAGCAATCAGCCCCAGCATTTT
CDR3: CATSRPSYSNQPQHF

J: TRBJ1-2
size: once
D: -
V: TRBV28
DNA: TGTGCCAGCAGCCAGGGTTTCTATGGCTACACCTTC
CDR3: CASSQGFYGYTF

J: TRBJ2-2
size: -
D: -
V: TRBV24-1
DNA: TGTGCCACCAGTGACCCGACAGCATCCACCGGGGAGCTGTTTTTT
CDR3: CATSDPTASTGELFF

J: TRBJ2-7
size: -
D: TRBD2
V: TRBV28
DNA: TGTGCCAGCAGCTCAGAGGCGGGAGGCTCCTACGAGCAGTACTTC
CDR3: CASSSEAGGSYEQYF

J: TRBJ1-1
size: -
D: -
V: TRBV18
DNA: TGTGCCAGCTCACCAAATCAGCGGGGCGGATGGGCTTTCTTT
CDR3: CASSPNQRGGWAFF

J: TRBJ1-2
size: -
D: TRBD1
V: TRBV18
DNA: TGTGCCAGCTCACCCGGACAGGGTTTCATCACCTTC
CDR3: CASSPGQGFITF

J: TRBJ2-2
size: once
D: TRBD2
V: TRBV6-6
DNA: TGTGCCAGCAGTCCCGGACTAGCGGGAGGGCCAAGCACCGGGGAGCTGTTTTTT
CDR3: CASSPGLAGGPSTGELFF

J: TRBJ2-1
size: -
D: TRBD1
V: TRBV12-5
DNA: TGTGCTAGTGGTTTGGCGACAGGGAGCTCCTACAATGAGCAGTTCTTC
CDR3: CASGLATGSSYNEQFF

J: TRBJ2-7
size: once
D: TRBD2
V: TRBV7-2
DNA: TGTGCCAGCACATCCGTGGGAGGGAGCCACGAGCAGTACTTC
CDR3: CASTSVGGSHEQYF

J: TRBJ1-2
size: -
D: -
V: TRBV28
DNA: TGTGCCAGCAGGCCTACAGGCGCGGGAGGCTACACCTTC
CDR3: CASRPTGAGGYTF

J: TRBJ1-1
size: -
D: -
V: TRBV7-9
DNA: TGTGCCAGCAGCAAGGACAGGAACACTGAAGCTTTCTTT
CDR3: CASSKDRNTEAFF

J: TRBJ2-7
size: -
D: TRBD2
V: TRBV6-1
DNA: TGTGCCAGCAGTGACCAAGCGGGAGGGCCCTACGAGCAGTACTTC
CDR3: CASSDQAGGPYEQYF

J: TRBJ1-2
size: -
D: TRBD1
V: TRBV10-3
DNA: TGTGCCACAGCCCAGGGGGAGAGCTATGGCTACACCTTC
CDR3: CATAQGESYGYTF